A selection of T cell receptor beta chains follows, all from one sample in a study of cytomegalovirus exposure and HLA in healthy donors. Measured with immunoSEQ multiplex PCR; TCRdb has only the in-frame clones, and not every one. The sample shows about 150,000 clones, 80% of them seen only once. The sample comprised PBMCs. The receptors derive from a man aged 30-40 years in good health and CMV-seropositive. The CDR3 runs from the conserved cysteine through the conserved F or W. The D gene is left open where the match is weak. A row's size may be missing; if present it is once, few, many or a size class.

clone_size,v_call,d_call,j_call,cdr3_aa,cdr3_nt
few,TRBV10-1,TRBD2,TRBJ2-3,CASRGLAGAFGTQYF,TGCGCCAGCAGGGGACTAGCGGGGGCCTTTGGGACGCAGTATTTT
.,TRBV19,TRBD1,TRBJ1-2,CASSSPGQGNIGYTF,TGTGCCAGTAGTTCACCGGGACAGGGAAATATCGGCTACACCTTC
.,TRBV2,.,TRBJ1-2,CASSYREGRYGYTF,TGTGCCAGCAGCTACAGGGAGGGAAGGTATGGCTACACCTTC
.,TRBV4-1,.,TRBJ1-5,CASSQENSGYSNQPQHF,TGCGCCAGCAGCCAAGAAAACTCGGGGTATAGCAATCAGCCCCAGCATTTT
.,TRBV5-5,.,TRBJ2-1,CASSFFGLSDEQFF,TGTGCCAGCAGCTTTTTTGGACTTTCTGATGAGCAGTTCTTC
.,TRBV7-3,TRBD2,TRBJ2-2,CASSPGLAGPGGELFF,TGTGCCAGCAGCCCCGGACTAGCGGGACCGGGCGGGGAGCTGTTTTTT
.,TRBV7-2,TRBD2,TRBJ2-5,CASSPPGLAGGRYQETQYF,TGTGCCAGCAGCCCTCCGGGACTAGCGGGGGGCAGGTACCAAGAGACCCAGTACTTC
.,TRBV6-5,TRBD2,TRBJ2-1,CASSTGLASDEQFF,TGTGCCAGCAGTACGGGACTAGCGAGCGATGAGCAGTTCTTC
.,TRBV5-1,.,TRBJ2-5,CASSGEGRGETQYF,TGCGCCAGCAGCGGGGAGGGCAGGGGTGAGACCCAGTACTTC
.,TRBV7-9,TRBD1,TRBJ1-2,CSSSEPGQLYGYTF,TGTTCCAGCAGCGAGCCGGGACAGCTGTATGGCTACACCTTC
.,TRBV2,TRBD1,TRBJ1-5,CASSEGQRQPQHF,TGTGCCAGCAGCGAGGGACAGCGTCAGCCCCAGCATTTT
.,TRBV11-2,TRBD2,TRBJ2-5,CATQSRGTSGETQYF,TGTGCAACTCAATCCAGAGGGACTAGCGGAGAGACCCAGTACTTC
.,TRBV30,TRBD2,TRBJ2-7,CAWSWTGGGLGPSEQYF,TGTGCCTGGAGTTGGACGGGGGGGGGACTAGGACCGTCCGAGCAGTACTTC
.,TRBV28,TRBD1,TRBJ2-6,CASSPDRGSDGANVLTF,TGTGCCAGCAGTCCAGACAGGGGTTCGGACGGGGCCAACGTCCTGACTTTC
.,TRBV6-5,TRBD2,TRBJ2-1,CASSSGGWQFF,TGTGCCAGCAGTAGCGGGGGTTGGCAGTTCTTC
once,TRBV4-1,.,TRBJ1-4,CASSQAPTVTNEKLFF,TGCGCCAGCAGCCAAGCCCCCACGGTTACTAATGAAAAACTGTTTTTT
.,TRBV9,TRBD1,TRBJ2-1,CASSVGGQAARIGGEQFF,TGTGCCAGCAGCGTAGGCGGACAGGCCGCTCGGATTGGTGGGGAGCAGTTCTTC
few,TRBV18,TRBD2,TRBJ2-1,CASSPGGLAGYNEQFF,TGTGCCAGCTCGCCTGGAGGACTAGCGGGATACAATGAGCAGTTCTTC
.,TRBV27,.,TRBJ2-4,CASRPRVAKNIQYF,TGTGCCAGCAGACCGAGGGTCGCCAAAAACATTCAGTACTTC
.,TRBV6-1,.,TRBJ2-7,CASSEGRGLYEQYF,TGTGCCAGCAGTGAAGGGCGGGGGCTCTACGAGCAGTACTTC
.,TRBV6-5,TRBD1,TRBJ1-1,CASSYDGQENTEAFF,TGTGCCAGCAGTTACGATGGACAGGAGAACACTGAAGCTTTCTTT
.,TRBV2,.,TRBJ2-7,CASSPQFSYEQYF,TGTGCCAGCAGTCCTCAGTTTTCCTACGAGCAGTACTTC
.,TRBV9,.,TRBJ1-2,CASSIHSLGGYTF,TGTGCCAGCAGCATTCACAGCTTAGGTGGCTACACCTTC
.,TRBV7-9,TRBD1,TRBJ1-5,CASSLGTGTYQPQHF,TGTGCCAGCAGCTTAGGGACAGGGACGTATCAGCCCCAGCATTTT
.,TRBV19,.,TRBJ1-5,CASSSSGQNNQPQHF,TGTGCCAGTAGTAGCTCCGGACAGAACAATCAGCCCCAGCATTTT
.,TRBV27,TRBD2,TRBJ2-5,CASSLAGDAKTQYF,TGTGCCAGCAGTTTAGCGGGAGACGCAAAGACCCAGTACTTC
.,TRBV5-1,.,TRBJ1-6,CASSAPIGGSYNSPLHF,TGCGCCAGCAGCGCACCTATAGGGGGCTCCTATAATTCACCCCTCCACTTT
.,TRBV7-3,TRBD2,TRBJ2-7,CASSTGTTYEQYF,TGTGCCAGCAGCACCGGGACTACCTACGAGCAGTACTTC
.,TRBV5-1,TRBD1,TRBJ1-1,CASSPMPRGHGVNTEAFF,TGCGCCAGCAGCCCAATGCCCAGGGGGCATGGAGTGAACACTGAAGCTTTCTTT
.,TRBV19,.,TRBJ2-7,CASSIGRIYEQYF,TGTGCCAGTAGTATCGGCAGGATCTACGAGCAGTACTTC
.,TRBV6-5,TRBD1,TRBJ2-7,CASTETGAGEQYF,TGTGCCAGCACCGAGACAGGGGCTGGGGAGCAGTACTTC
.,TRBV25-1,TRBD2,TRBJ2-1,CASSESGGSYNEQFF,TGTGCCAGCAGTGAATCGGGAGGCTCCTACAATGAGCAGTTCTTC
.,TRBV11-2,TRBD2,TRBJ2-1,CASSLTGRAGNEQFF,TGTGCCAGCAGCTTAACCGGGAGGGCGGGAAATGAGCAGTTCTTC
.,TRBV6-5,.,TRBJ2-7,CASSRDTFYEQYF,TGTGCCAGCAGCCGGGACACCTTCTACGAGCAGTACTTC
.,TRBV28,.,TRBJ2-7,CASSYLSYEQYF,TGTGCCAGCAGTTACCTTAGCTACGAGCAGTACTTC
.,TRBV27,.,TRBJ1-2,CASSPPGSGNYGYTF,TGTGCCAGCAGTCCCCCGGGGAGTGGGAACTATGGCTACACCTTC
few,TRBV7-8,.,TRBJ1-1,CASSFNRAAIMNTEAFF,TGTGCCAGCAGCTTTAACAGGGCGGCTATCATGAACACTGAAGCTTTCTTT
.,TRBV9,.,TRBJ1-2,CASSGGDSLTGGYTF,TGTGCCAGCAGCGGGGGGGACTCCCTTACGGGTGGCTACACCTTC
.,TRBV5-1,.,TRBJ2-5,CASSWEAEETQYF,TGCGCCAGCAGCTGGGAAGCGGAAGAGACCCAGTACTTC
once,TRBV19,TRBD1,TRBJ1-2,CASSSGTGPNYGYTF,TGTGCCAGTAGTTCCGGGACAGGACCCAACTATGGCTACACCTTC
.,TRBV4-1,.,TRBJ1-1,CASSQGTRVMNTEAFF,TGCGCCAGCAGCCAAGGAACCAGGGTCATGAACACTGAAGCTTTCTTT
few,TRBV7-2,TRBD2,TRBJ2-7,CASSYSGAYEQYF,TGTGCCAGCAGCTATAGCGGGGCCTACGAGCAGTACTTC
.,TRBV5-1,TRBD2,TRBJ2-1,CASSPGTGGYREQFF,TGCGCCAGCAGCCCCGGGACGGGGGGTTATCGAGAGCAGTTCTTC
.,TRBV27,TRBD1,TRBJ2-2,CASTKVGTGVFAGELFF,TGTGCCAGCACCAAGGTGGGGACAGGGGTTTTCGCCGGGGAGCTGTTTTTT